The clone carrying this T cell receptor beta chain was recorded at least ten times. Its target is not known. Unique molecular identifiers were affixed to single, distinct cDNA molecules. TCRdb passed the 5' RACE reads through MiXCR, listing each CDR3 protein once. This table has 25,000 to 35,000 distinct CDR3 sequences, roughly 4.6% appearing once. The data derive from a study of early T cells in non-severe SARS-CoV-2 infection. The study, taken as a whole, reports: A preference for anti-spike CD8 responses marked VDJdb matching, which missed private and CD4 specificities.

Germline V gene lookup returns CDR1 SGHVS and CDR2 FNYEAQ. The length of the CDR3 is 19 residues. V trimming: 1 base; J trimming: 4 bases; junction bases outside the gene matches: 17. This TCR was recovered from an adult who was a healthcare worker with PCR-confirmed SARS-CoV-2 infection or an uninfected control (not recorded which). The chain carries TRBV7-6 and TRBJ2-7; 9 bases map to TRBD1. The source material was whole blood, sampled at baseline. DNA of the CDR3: TGTGCCAGCAGCTTAGACCTCCGGGGGACCGGGACAGGGATGTACGAGCAGTACTTC. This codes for CASSLDLRGTGTGMYEQYF.